One and the same sample provided the 24 T cell receptor beta chains below, sequenced in a study of T cells expressing NK-cell markers. TCRdb re-analyzed the 5' RACE reads; it lists each CDR3 protein once, without DNA. In total, the table holds 400,000 or so distinct CDR3 sequences. Source material: blood T cells: a sorted CD56 or NKG2C T cell subset, CD4+ or CD8+ T cells, or bulk PBMC T cells (not recorded which). The receptors come from a woman aged 45-65 years in good health.

This chain joins TRBV7-8 and TRBJ1-5; with no DNA, the TCRdb D assignment of TRBD1 cannot be verified. CDR1 is SGHVS, CDR2 FQNEAQ, per germline. The CDR3 has 14 amino acids. The CDR3 sequence: CASSLQGPNQPQHF.

The chain recombines TRBV20-1 with TRBJ1-2; TCRdb picks TRBD1, but there is no DNA to check that call. This CDR3 is built from 12 residues. In germline, CDR1 is DFQATT, CDR2 SNEGSKA (reference sequence). CDR3 amino acids: CSATWPGRGYTF.

This chain joins TRBV6-5 and TRBJ2-5. Germline loops: CDR1 MNHEY, CDR2 SVGAGI. This CDR3 has 13 amino acids. The CDR3 here is CASSLQGTETQYF.

The chain uses TRBV14 and TRBJ2-1; without DNA, the TCRdb call of TRBD1 cannot be checked. Germline assignment: CDR1 SGHDN and CDR2 FVKESK. This CDR3 has 15 amino acids. The CDR3 spells CASSQDGAPYNEQFF.

V and J are TRBV11-1 and TRBJ2-1; TCRdb indicates TRBD1, and absent DNA this call remains unverified. In germline, CDR1 is SGHAT, CDR2 FQDESV (reference sequence). The CDR3 has 13 residues. The CDR3 here is CASRGRGLNEQFF. Full variable domain (missing parts from reference TRBV11-1 and TRBJ2-1): EAEVAQSPRYKITEKSQAVAFWCDPISGHATLYWYRQILGQGPELLVQFQDESVVDDSQLPKDRFSAERLKGVDSTLKIQPAELGDSAMYLCASRGRGLNEQFFGPGTRLTVL.

The chain recombines TRBV5-1 with TRBJ2-7; TCRdb lists TRBD1, though no DNA is available to test this call. The CDR3 has 15 amino acids. Germline V gene lookup returns CDR1 SGHRS and CDR2 YFSETQ. The CDR3 loop reads CASSLAGRKGYEQYF.

This sequence joins TRBV5-1 and TRBJ1-4. CDR3 length: 15 amino acids. The germline V gene encodes CDR1 SGHRS and CDR2 YFSETQ. The CDR3 sequence: CASSLGRKVGEKLFF.

This chain connects TRBV5-1 to TRBJ2-1; TCRdb outputs TRBD1, but without DNA this stays unchecked. The CDR3 contains 16 residues. CDR1 SGHRS and CDR2 YFSETQ come from the germline V gene. The CDR3 sequence: CASSVTLGGGDNEQFF.

The rearrangement uses TRBV2 and TRBJ2-1; TCRdb returns TRBD2, unconfirmable since there is no DNA. This CDR3 has 17 residues. Looked up from germline, CDR1 is SNHLY and CDR2 is FYNNEI. The CDR3 here is CASRPRTSGRVYNEQFF.

The rearrangement links TRBV2 to TRBJ2-5. CDR3 length: 14 amino acids. Germline values: CDR1 SNHLY, CDR2 FYNNEI. The CDR3 is CASSVMESWETQYF.

The rearrangement links TRBV29-1 to TRBJ2-5; TCRdb proposes TRBD1, but this gene call is untestable without DNA. The V gene's germline CDR1 is SQVTM and CDR2 ANQGSEA. CDR3 length: 15 residues. The CDR3 loop is CSVEDRGQHQETQYF. The whole variable domain, filled in from reference TRBV29-1 and TRBJ2-5, reads SAVISQKPSRDICQRGTSLTIQCQVDSQVTMMFWYRQQPGQSLTLIATANQGSEATYESGFVIDKFPISRPNLTFSTLTVSNMSPEDSSIYLCSVEDRGQHQETQYFGPGTRLLVL.

The J gene is TRBJ1-2, the V gene TRBV10-2; absent DNA, TCRdb's TRBD1 call cannot be checked. This CDR3 has 15 residues. CDR1 and CDR2 (germline): WSHSY, SAAADI. The CDR3: CASSESGSRGYGYTF.

The chain uses TRBV7-9 and TRBJ2-1; there is no DNA to check the TCRdb D call of TRBD1. Germline V gives CDR1 SEHNR, CDR2 FQNEAQ (reference sequence). This CDR3 has 13 amino acids. CDR3 loop: CASSFQGANEQFF.

The chain is built from TRBV24-1 and TRBJ2-6. From germline, CDR1 is KGHDR and CDR2 SFDVKD. CDR3 size: 13 residues. CDR3 loop: CATSDDRTNVLTF.

The chain is built from TRBV5-5 and TRBJ2-1; TCRdb's assignment of TRBD2 cannot be checked, as there is no DNA. Germline V gene lookup returns CDR1 SGHKS and CDR2 YYEKEE (reference sequence). The CDR3 covers 15 residues. Here the CDR3 reads CASSLWLAGSDEQFF.

V gene TRBV15 combines with J gene TRBJ2-5. CDR3 length: 13 residues. Germline V gene data show CDR1 as LNHNV and CDR2 as YYDKDF (reference sequence). CDR3 loop: CATRDGDGETQYF.

V and J are TRBV24-1 and TRBJ2-1. The CDR3 contains 14 residues. Germline V gene sequence: CDR1 KGHDR, CDR2 SFDVKD. CDR3 residues: CATSKPASGNEQFF.

The chain carries TRBV12-3 or TRBV12-4 and TRBJ1-2. The CDR3 totals 13 residues. CDR3 residues: CASSSEATYGYTF.

The rearrangement uses TRBV20-1 and TRBJ2-5; the TCRdb D gene call, TRBD1, has no DNA to confirm it. CDR3 size: 13 residues. The germline V gene has CDR1 DFQATT and CDR2 SNEGSKA (reference sequence). The CDR3 reads CSAWANGGETQYF.

The V and J genes are TRBV10-3 and TRBJ1-6; TCRdb proposes TRBD1, but this gene call is untestable without DNA. This CDR3 has 17 amino acids. CDR1 ENHRY and CDR2 SYGVKD come from the germline V gene. CDR3: CAISELPAPPRDSPLHF.

The chain combines TRBV9 with TRBJ2-2; TCRdb lists TRBD1, though no DNA is available to test this call. The CDR3 is 14 amino acids. Germline loops: CDR1 SGDLS, CDR2 YYNGEE. The CDR3 spells CASGGLQNTGELFF.

The V and J genes are TRBV27 and TRBJ2-2. This CDR3 is built from 12 residues. The germline CDR1 and CDR2 sequences are MNHEY and SMNVEV (reference sequence). This CDR3 reads CASTNSTGELFF.

The chain couples TRBV5-1 to TRBJ2-1; TCRdb outputs TRBD1, but without DNA this stays unchecked. The CDR3 length is 17 residues. Germline CDR1 and CDR2: SGHRS and YFSETQ. CDR3 in amino acids: CASGTLRGTGSYNEQFF.

The chain uses TRBV6-1 and TRBJ2-1; TCRdb's assignment of TRBD2 cannot be checked, as there is no DNA. The V gene's germline CDR1 is MNHNS and CDR2 SASEGT. The CDR3 extends over 15 amino acids. CDR3 sequence reads: CASSISGTSANEQFF.